Sequencing of this TCR beta chain was carried out in a study of OX40 agonist ivuxolimab in advanced cancers. Study-level results: Among T cells, CD8+ cells averaged more expanded clones than CD4+ cells. Part of the nonresponder group also had normalized T-cell clonal expansion that was low.

This table comes from immunoSEQ multiplex PCR, and its TCRdb copy is limited to in-frame clones, with some not included. The sample lists under 15,000 clones, just under 75% occurring once. The CDR3 sequence is 14 residues long. V shed 0 bases and J shed 7 bases, with 13 bases lying between them. Germline V gives CDR1 SEHNR, CDR2 FQNEAQ (reference sequence). This clone has only one observation. What it binds is not known. The sample was CD4+ or CD8+ T cells sorted from blood, taken in a trial of the OX40 agonist ivuxolimab. The V call is TRBV7-9, the J call TRBJ2-7; perhaps TRBD2 as D (5 bases). The source is an adult with an advanced solid tumor such as melanoma, head and neck, liver or kidney cancer. The CDR3 sequence: CASSLAGDLEEQYF. CDR3 sequence (DNA): TGTGCCAGCAGCTTAGCGGGAGACTTGGAGGAGCAGTACTTC.